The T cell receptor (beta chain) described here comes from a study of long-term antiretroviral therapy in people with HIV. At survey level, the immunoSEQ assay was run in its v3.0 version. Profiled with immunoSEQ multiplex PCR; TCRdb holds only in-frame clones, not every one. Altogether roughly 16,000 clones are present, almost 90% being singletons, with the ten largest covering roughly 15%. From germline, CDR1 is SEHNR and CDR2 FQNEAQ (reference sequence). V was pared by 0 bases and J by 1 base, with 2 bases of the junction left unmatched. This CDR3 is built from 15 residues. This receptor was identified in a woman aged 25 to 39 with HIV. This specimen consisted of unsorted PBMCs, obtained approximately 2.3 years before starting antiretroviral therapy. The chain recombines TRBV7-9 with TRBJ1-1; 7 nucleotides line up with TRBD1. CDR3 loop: CASSLARTGNTEAFF. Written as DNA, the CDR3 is TGTGCCAGCAGCTTAGCCCGGACAGGGAACACTGAAGCTTTCTTT.